One sample yielded the 14 T cell receptor beta chains listed below, sequenced in a study of cytomegalovirus exposure and HLA in healthy donors. The PCR had 60 Vbeta and 13 Jbeta primers. Assay: immunoSEQ multiplex PCR; the TCRdb copy retains only in-frame clones and omits some. The sample holds more than 140,000 clones; approximately 80% are singletons and the top ten take 5.7%. The sequencing input was PBMCs. Every receptor here comes from a man aged 25 to 40 in good health and CMV-seropositive.

The rearrangement links TRBV19 to TRBJ2-7; 8 positions agree with TRBD2. Germline-derived CDR1 and CDR2 are LNHDA and SQIVND (reference sequence). V gave up 6 bases and J gave up 7 bases; unmatched junction bases: 2. The CDR3 is made up of 11 amino acids. The chain's CDR3 is CASSLAGEQYF. The CDR3 DNA reads TGTGCCAGTAGCCTAGCGGGTGAGCAGTACTTC.

J is TRBJ2-1 and V is TRBV7-9; 7 positions match TRBD2. V lost 1 base, J lost 2 bases, and 2 bases stayed unmatched. The germline CDR1 and CDR2 sequences are SEHNR and FQNEAQ (reference sequence). CDR3 length: 15 residues. CDR3 protein: CASSLGAGAYNEQFF. The CDR3 DNA sequence: TGTGCCAGCAGCTTAGGGGCGGGGGCCTACAATGAGCAGTTCTTC.

The V and J genes are TRBV25-1 and TRBJ1-3, with D possibly TRBD1 on 5 matching bases. From germline, CDR1 is MGHDK and CDR2 SYGVNS. V was shortened by 0 bases and J by 6 bases, with 18 bases between the two germline ends. The CDR3 is 17 amino acids. The CDR3, as DNA: TGTGCCAGCAGTGAATATATGATTGTCGACAGCCAAAACACCATATATTTT. Encoded protein: CASSEYMIVDSQNTIYF.

The CDR3, as DNA: TGTGCCTGGAGTGTCGAGGGGGGGCCGTCTGAAGCTTTCTTT. Its translation is CAWSVEGGPSEAFF. The gene calls are TRBV30 and TRBJ1-1; possible D gene TRBD1, 6 bases. Trimming shortened V by 0 bases and J by 6 bases, and 14 bases separated the two germline ends. The CDR3 is 14 residues long. Germline loops: CDR1 GTSNPN, CDR2 SVGIG (reference sequence).

At least ten counts were recorded for this clone. The chain employs TRBV5-4 and TRBJ2-1; 10 bases agree with TRBD2. Germline CDR1 SGHNT, CDR2 YYREEE (reference sequence). The CDR3 covers 15 residues. V was clipped by 0 bases and J by 10 bases; unmatched bases: 7. The CDR3 DNA is TGTGCCAGCAGCTTGGTCGCTAGCGGGAGCAGGGAGCAGTTCTTC. It translates to CASSLVASGSREQFF.

The V call is TRBV10-1, the J call TRBJ2-3; no clear D. From germline, CDR1 is WNHNN and CDR2 SYGVQD (reference sequence). V gave up 0 bases and J gave up 6 bases, with 10 bases separating them. The length of the CDR3 is 14 residues. Here the CDR3 reads CASSESAGADTQYF. CDR3 bases: TGCGCCAGCAGTGAGTCGGCTGGAGCGGATACGCAGTATTTT.

This clone came up a few times. V and J are TRBV19 and TRBJ2-2, with D possibly matching TRBD2 (5 bases). Germline lookup yields CDR1 LNHDA and CDR2 SQIVND (reference sequence). This CDR3 spans 14 amino acids. V gave up 7 bases and J gave up 2 bases, with 11 bases separating them. The CDR3 coding sequence is TGTGCCAGTACTTCCCTAGCAAACACCGGGGAGCTGTTTTTT. Residues: CASTSLANTGELFF.

This clone was seen a few times. The V and J genes are TRBV2 and TRBJ2-5, with 7 bases fitting TRBD2. The CDR3 is 12 residues long. The junction had 4 bases not matched to a gene; V was cut back by 8 bases and J by 4 bases. The germline gives CDR1 SNHLY, CDR2 FYNNEI. This CDR3 is CASRGEGETQYF. CDR3 coding DNA: TGTGCCAGCCGGGGGGAGGGAGAGACCCAGTACTTC. Combining the CDR3 with reference TRBV2 and TRBJ2-5 gives the whole variable domain EPEVTQTPSHQVTQMGQEVILRCVPISNHLYFYWYRQILGQKVEFLVSFYNNEISEKSEIFDDQFSVERPDGSNFTLKIRSTKLEDSAMYFCASRGEGETQYFGPGTRLLVL.

The chain links TRBV27 to TRBJ1-4, with D possibly TRBD1 on 5 matching bases. V was pared by 6 bases and J by 1 base, with 9 bases between. The germline V gene has CDR1 MNHEY and CDR2 SMNVEV (reference sequence). This CDR3 spans 14 amino acids. CDR3 sequence reads: CASRMGGTNEKLFF. The CDR3 coding sequence is TGTGCCAGCAGAATGGGGGGAACTAATGAAAAACTGTTTTTT.

The chain uses TRBV28 and TRBJ1-6; D is unresolved. This CDR3 is 15 amino acids long. V gave up 6 bases and J gave up 0 bases, with 9 bases separating them. CDR1 and CDR2 from the germline V gene are MDHEN and SYDVKM. CDR3 bases: TGTGCCAGCAGGAAGTCTAGCTCCTATAATTCACCCCTCCACTTT. Translation: CASRKSSSYNSPLHF. Based on the CDR3 plus reference TRBV28 and TRBJ1-6, the full variable domain is DVKVTQSSRYLVKRTGEKVFLECVQDMDHENMFWYRQDPGLGLRLIYFSYDVKMKEKGDIPEGYSVSREKKERFSLILESASTNQTSMYLCASRKSSSYNSPLHFGNGTRLTVT.

The chain carries TRBV21-1 and TRBJ1-3. TRBV21-1 is annotated as a pseudogene. The CDR3 loop spans 12 amino acids. For the CDR3, the DNA is TGTGCCAGCGGGGAGGTGGGAAACACCATATATTTT. This encodes CASGEVGNTIYF.

This chain uses TRBV11-3 with TRBJ2-5; perhaps TRBD2 as D (6 bases). V was shortened by 4 bases and J by 7 bases, with 10 bases between the two germline ends. Germline V gene lookup returns CDR1 SGHNT and CDR2 YENEEA. The CDR3 is made up of 12 amino acids. The CDR3 coding sequence is TGTGCCAGCAGCTCGGCCGGGGGGACCCAGTACTTC. The encoded protein is CASSSAGGTQYF.

V usage is TRBV7-9 and J usage is TRBJ1-2; D uncertain. The CDR3 contains 15 residues. Trimming left V 1 base short and J 3 bases short, with 12 bases between. Per germline, CDR1 SEHNR and CDR2 FQNEAQ (reference sequence). The CDR3 DNA sequence: TGTGCCAGCAGCTTAGGTACAGCTCCTCACTATGGCTACACCTTC. It yields the protein CASSLGTAPHYGYTF.

This clone was recorded a few times. The rearrangement uses TRBV2 and TRBJ1-2; D possibly corresponds to TRBD1 (5 bases). V was cut by 7 bases and J by 5 bases, with 14 bases left in between. Germline loops: CDR1 SNHLY, CDR2 FYNNEI. The CDR3 consists of 13 residues. The CDR3 loop is CASNTGEGYGYTF. The DNA of the CDR3 is TGTGCCAGCAACACGGGGGAAGGATATGGCTACACCTTC.